This T cell receptor beta chain was sequenced for a study of cytomegalovirus exposure and HLA in healthy donors. Assay: immunoSEQ multiplex PCR; the TCRdb copy retains only in-frame clones and omits some. This sample has about 110,000 clones; around 87% occur once, and the top ten carry around 1.4%. Among the roughly 120 subjects of the validation cohort, separate from the roughly 730-subject first cohort, were the donors. This sequence was found in a woman in her 30s in good health and CMV-seropositive. The sample was PBMCs.

CDR3 in amino acids: CASSMGQRSSYNSPLHF. The DNA of the CDR3 is TGTGCCAGCAGCATGGGACAGAGAAGCTCCTATAATTCACCCCTCCACTTT. The chain carries TRBV7-8 and TRBJ1-6; TRBD1 matches at 7 bases. The CDR3 has 17 residues. The V and J ends lost 5 bases and 0 bases, in that order; junction bases with no gene match: 7. In germline, CDR1 is SGHVS, CDR2 FQNEAQ.